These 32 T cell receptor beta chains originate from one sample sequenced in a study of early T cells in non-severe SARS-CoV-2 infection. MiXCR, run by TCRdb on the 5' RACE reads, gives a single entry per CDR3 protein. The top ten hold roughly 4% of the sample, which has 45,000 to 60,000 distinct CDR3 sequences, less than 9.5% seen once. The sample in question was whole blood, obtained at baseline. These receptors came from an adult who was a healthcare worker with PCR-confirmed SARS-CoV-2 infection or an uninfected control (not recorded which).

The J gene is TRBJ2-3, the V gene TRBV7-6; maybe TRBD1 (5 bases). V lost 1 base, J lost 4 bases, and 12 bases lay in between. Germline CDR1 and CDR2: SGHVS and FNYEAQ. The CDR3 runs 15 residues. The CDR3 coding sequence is TGTGCCAGCAGCTTAGAGCCAGGGTTGGCAGATACGCAGTATTTT. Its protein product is CASSLEPGLADTQYF. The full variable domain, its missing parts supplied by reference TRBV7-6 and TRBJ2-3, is GAGVSQSPRYKVTKRGQDVALRCDPISGHVSLYWYRQALGQGPEFLTYFNYEAQQDKSGLPNDRFSAERPEGSISTLTIQRTEQRDSAMYRCASSLEPGLADTQYFGPGTRLTVL.

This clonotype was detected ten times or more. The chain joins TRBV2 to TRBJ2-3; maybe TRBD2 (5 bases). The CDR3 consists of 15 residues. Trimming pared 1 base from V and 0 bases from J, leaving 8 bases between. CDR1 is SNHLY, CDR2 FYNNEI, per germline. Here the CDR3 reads CASSEEASSTDTQYF. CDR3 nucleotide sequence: TGTGCCAGCAGTGAAGAGGCTAGCAGCACAGATACGCAGTATTTT.

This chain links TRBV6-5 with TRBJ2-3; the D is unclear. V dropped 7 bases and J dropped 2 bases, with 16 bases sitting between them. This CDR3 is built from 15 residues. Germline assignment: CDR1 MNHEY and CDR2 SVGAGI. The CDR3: CASTPRSVTTDTQYF. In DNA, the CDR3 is TGTGCCAGCACCCCCCGTTCGGTGACCACAGATACGCAGTATTTT.

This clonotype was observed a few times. The chain's CDR3 is CASSYWGATEAFF. CDR3 in DNA: TGTGCCAGCAGTTACTGGGGGGCTACTGAAGCTTTCTTT. The gene calls are TRBV6-5 and TRBJ1-1, with TRBD1 as a possible D gene (6 bases). The length of the CDR3 is 13 residues. V was shortened by 1 base and J by 5 bases, with 8 bases between the two germline ends. Germline V gene lookup returns CDR1 MNHEY and CDR2 SVGAGI.

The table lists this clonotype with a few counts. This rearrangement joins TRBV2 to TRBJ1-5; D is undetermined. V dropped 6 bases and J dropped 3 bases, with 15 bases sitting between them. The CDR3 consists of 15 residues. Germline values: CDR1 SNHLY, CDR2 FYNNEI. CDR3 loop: CASREKRGSNQPQHF. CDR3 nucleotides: TGTGCCAGCAGGGAAAAGCGGGGTTCCAATCAGCCCCAGCATTTT.

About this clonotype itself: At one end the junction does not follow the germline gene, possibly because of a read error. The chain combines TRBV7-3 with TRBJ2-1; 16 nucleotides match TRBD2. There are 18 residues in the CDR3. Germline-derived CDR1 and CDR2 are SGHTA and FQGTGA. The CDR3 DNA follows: TGTGCCAGCAGCCCGGGACTAGCGGGAGGGCCCTCCTACAATGAGCAGTTATTC. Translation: CASSPGLAGGPSYNEQLF.

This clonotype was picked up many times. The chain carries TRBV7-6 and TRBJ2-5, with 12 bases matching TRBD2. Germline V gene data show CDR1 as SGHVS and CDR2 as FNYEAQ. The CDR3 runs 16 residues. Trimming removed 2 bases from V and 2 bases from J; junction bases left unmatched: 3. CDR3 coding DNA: TGTGCCAGCAGCTTAAACGGACTAGCGGGACAAGAGACCCAGTACTTC. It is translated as CASSLNGLAGQETQYF.

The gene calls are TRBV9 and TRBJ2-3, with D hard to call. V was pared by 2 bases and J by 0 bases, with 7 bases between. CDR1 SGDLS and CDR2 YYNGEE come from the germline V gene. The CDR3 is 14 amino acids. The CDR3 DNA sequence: TGTGCCAGCAGCGTGATTGCTAGCACAGATACGCAGTATTTT. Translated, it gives CASSVIASTDTQYF.

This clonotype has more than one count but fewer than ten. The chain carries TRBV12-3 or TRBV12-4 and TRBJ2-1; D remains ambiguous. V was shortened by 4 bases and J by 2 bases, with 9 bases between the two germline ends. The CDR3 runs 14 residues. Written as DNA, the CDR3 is TGTGCCAGCAGTTCCGGTGGCCCCTACAATGAGCAGTTCTTC. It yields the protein CASSSGGPYNEQFF.

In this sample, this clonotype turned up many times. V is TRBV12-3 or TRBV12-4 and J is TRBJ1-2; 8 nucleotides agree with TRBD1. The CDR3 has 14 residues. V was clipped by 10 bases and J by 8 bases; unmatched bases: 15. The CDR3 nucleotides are TGTGCCATCCCCTCAGAACAGGGGGTAAAGGGCTACACCTTC. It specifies CAIPSEQGVKGYTF.

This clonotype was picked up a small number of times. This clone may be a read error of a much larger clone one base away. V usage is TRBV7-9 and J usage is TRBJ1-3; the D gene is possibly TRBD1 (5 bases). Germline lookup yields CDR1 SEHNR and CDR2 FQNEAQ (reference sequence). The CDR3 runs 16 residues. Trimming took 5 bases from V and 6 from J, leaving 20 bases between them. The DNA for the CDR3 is TGTGCCAGCAGCCCGTCTCGGGGGGTAGGCGAAAACACCATATATTTT. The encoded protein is CASSPSRGVGENTIYF.

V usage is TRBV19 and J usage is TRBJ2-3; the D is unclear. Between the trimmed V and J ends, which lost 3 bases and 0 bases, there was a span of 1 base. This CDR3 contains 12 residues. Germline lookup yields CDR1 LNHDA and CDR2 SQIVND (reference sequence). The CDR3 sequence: CASSISTDTQYF. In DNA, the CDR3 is TGTGCCAGTAGTATCAGCACAGATACGCAGTATTTT.

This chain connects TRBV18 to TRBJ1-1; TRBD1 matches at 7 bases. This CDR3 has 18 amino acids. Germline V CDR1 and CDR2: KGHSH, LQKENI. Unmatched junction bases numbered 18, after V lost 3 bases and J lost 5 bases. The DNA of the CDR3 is TGTGCCAGCTCACCCCTTTCCCTTAGACAGGGAGGAAGGACTGAAGCTTTCTTT. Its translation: CASSPLSLRQGGRTEAFF.

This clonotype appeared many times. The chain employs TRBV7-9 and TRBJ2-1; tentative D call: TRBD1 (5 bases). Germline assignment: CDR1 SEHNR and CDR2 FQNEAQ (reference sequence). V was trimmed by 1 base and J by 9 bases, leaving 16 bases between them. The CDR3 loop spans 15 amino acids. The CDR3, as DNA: TGTGCCAGCAGCTTAGTCTCCCCCAGGGCCGGTGAGCAGTTCTTC. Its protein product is CASSLVSPRAGEQFF. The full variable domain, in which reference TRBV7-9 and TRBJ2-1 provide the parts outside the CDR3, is DTGVSQNPRHKITKRGQNVTFRCDPISEHNRLYWYRQTLGQGPEFLTYFQNEAQLEKSRLLSDRFSAERPKGSFSTLEIQRTEQGDSAMYLCASSLVSPRAGEQFFGPGTRLTVL.

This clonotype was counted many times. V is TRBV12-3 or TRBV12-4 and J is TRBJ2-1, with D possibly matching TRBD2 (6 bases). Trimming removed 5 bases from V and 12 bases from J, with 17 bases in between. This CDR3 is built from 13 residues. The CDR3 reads CASSPPPAGRQFF. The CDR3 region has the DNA TGTGCCAGCAGTCCACCCCCGGCGGGACGGCAGTTCTTC.

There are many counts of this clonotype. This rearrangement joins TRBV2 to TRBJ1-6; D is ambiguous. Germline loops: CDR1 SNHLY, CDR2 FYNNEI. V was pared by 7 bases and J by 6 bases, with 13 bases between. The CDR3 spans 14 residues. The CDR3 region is CASTWSRLNSPLHF. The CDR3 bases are TGTGCCAGCACTTGGTCCAGACTTAATTCACCCCTCCACTTT.

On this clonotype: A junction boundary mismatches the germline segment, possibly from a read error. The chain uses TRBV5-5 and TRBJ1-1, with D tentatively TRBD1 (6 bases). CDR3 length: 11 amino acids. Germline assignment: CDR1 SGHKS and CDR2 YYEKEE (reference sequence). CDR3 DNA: TGTGCCAGCAGCTCGATGACAGGATCGCTCTTT. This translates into CASSSMTGSLF.

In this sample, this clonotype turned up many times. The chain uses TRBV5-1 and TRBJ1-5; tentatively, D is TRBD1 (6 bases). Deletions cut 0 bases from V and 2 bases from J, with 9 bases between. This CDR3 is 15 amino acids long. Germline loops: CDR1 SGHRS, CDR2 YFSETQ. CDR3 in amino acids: CASSLVQGGNQPQHF. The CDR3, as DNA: TGCGCCAGCAGCTTGGTACAGGGCGGCAATCAGCCCCAGCATTTT.

The CDR3 spells CASSRGTGYQPQHF. The CDR3 coding sequence is TGTGCCAGCAGCCGCGGGACAGGGTATCAGCCCCAGCATTTT. This chain links TRBV27 with TRBJ1-5; 9 bases are a match to TRBD1. Losses at the gene ends were 6 bases for V and 5 bases for J; bases not matched to a gene: 5. Germline lookup yields CDR1 MNHEY and CDR2 SMNVEV (reference sequence). CDR3 size: 14 residues.

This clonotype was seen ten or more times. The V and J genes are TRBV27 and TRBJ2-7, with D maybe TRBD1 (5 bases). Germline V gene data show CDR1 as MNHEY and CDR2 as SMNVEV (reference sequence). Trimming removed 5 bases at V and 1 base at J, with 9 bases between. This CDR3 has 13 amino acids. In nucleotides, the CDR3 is TGTGCCAGCAGTCCTGGACATTCCTACGAGCAGTACTTC. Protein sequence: CASSPGHSYEQYF.

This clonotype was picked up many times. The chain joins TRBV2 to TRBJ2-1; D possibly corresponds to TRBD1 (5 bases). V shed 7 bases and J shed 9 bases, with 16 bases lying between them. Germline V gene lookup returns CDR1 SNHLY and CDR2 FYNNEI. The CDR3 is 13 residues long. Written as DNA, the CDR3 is TGTGCCAGCACGGACACCGGCCTCCCTGAGCAGTTCTTC. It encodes CASTDTGLPEQFF.

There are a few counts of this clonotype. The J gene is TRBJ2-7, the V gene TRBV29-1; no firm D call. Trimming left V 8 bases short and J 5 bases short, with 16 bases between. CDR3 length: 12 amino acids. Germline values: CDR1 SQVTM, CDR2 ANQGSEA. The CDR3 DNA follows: TGCAGCCCTCCCCTAGATTACCACGAGCAGTACTTC. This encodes CSPPLDYHEQYF.

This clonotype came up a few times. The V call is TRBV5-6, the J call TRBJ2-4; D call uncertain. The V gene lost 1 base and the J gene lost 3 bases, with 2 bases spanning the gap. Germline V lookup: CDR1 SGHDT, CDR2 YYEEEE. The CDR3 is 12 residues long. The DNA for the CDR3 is TGTGCCAGCAGCTTGAGCAAAAACATTCAGTACTTC. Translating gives CASSLSKNIQYF. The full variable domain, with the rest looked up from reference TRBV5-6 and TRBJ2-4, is DAGVTQSPTHLIKTRGQQVTLRCSPKSGHDTVSWYQQALGQGPQFIFQYYEEEERQRGNFPDRFSGHQFPNYSSELNVNALLLGDSALYLCASSLSKNIQYFGAGTRLSVL.

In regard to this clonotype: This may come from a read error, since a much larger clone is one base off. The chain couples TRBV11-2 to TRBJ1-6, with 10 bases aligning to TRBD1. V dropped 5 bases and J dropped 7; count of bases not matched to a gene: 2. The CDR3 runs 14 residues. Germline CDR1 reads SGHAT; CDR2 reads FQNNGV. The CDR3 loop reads CASSTGQGNSPLHF. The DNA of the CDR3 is TGTGCCAGCAGCACGGGACAGGGGAATTCACCCCTCCACTTT.

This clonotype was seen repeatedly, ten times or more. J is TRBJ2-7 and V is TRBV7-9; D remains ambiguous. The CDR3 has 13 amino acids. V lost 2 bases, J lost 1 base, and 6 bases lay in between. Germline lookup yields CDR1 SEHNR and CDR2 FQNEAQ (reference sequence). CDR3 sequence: CASSLLQSYEQYF. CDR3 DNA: TGTGCCAGCAGCTTACTACAGTCCTACGAGCAGTACTTC.

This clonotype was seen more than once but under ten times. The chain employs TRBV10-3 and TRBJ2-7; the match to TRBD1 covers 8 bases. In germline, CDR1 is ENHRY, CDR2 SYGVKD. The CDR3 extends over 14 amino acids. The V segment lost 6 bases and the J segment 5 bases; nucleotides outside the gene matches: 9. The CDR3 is CAIRAAGTGDEQYF. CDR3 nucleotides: TGTGCCATCAGGGCCGCCGGGACAGGAGACGAGCAGTACTTC.

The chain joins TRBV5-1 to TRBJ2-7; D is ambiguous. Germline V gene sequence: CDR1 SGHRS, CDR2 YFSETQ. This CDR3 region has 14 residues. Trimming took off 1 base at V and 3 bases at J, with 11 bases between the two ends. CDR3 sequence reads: CASSLPDVRYEQYF. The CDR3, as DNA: TGCGCCAGCAGCTTGCCGGACGTCCGCTACGAGCAGTACTTC.

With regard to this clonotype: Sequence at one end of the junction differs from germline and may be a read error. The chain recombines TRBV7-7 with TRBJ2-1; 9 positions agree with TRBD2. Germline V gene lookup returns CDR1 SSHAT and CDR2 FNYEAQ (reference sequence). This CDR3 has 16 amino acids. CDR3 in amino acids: CASSLRRLAVNNEQFF. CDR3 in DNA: TGTGCTAGCAGCTTGAGAAGACTAGCGGTCAACAATGAGCAGTTCTTC.

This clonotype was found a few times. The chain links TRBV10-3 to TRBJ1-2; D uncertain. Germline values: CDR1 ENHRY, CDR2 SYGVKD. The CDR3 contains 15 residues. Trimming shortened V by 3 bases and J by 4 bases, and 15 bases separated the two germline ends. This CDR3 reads CAISDLRFPGYGYTF. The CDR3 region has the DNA TGTGCCATCAGTGACCTTCGATTTCCGGGCTATGGCTACACCTTC.

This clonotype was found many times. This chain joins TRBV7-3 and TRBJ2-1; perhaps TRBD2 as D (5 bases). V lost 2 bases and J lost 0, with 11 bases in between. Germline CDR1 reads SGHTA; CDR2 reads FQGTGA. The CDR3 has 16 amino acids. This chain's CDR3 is CASSLGLAGSYNEQFF. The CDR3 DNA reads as TGTGCCAGCAGCTTAGGGCTAGCAGGCTCCTACAATGAGCAGTTCTTC.

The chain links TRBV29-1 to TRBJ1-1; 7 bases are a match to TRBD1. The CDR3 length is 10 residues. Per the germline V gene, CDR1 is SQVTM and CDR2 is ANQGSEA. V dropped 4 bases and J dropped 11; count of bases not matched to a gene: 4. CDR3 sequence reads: CSVGDSNAFF. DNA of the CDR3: TGCAGCGTTGGGGACAGTAACGCTTTCTTT.

The CDR3 loop is CASRPRTDTQYF. CDR3 in DNA: TGTGCCAGCCGTCCTCGCACAGATACGCAGTATTTT. The chain is built from TRBV7-9 and TRBJ2-3, with unresolved D. Looked up from germline, CDR1 is SEHNR and CDR2 is FQNEAQ (reference sequence). This CDR3 has 12 residues. Trimming stripped 8 bases from V and 1 base from J, with 7 bases between.